This is a list of T cell receptor beta chains from one sample in a study of breast tumors, draining lymph nodes, adjacent tissues. TCRdb analysed the multiplex PCR reads with MiXCR anew, one entry per CDR3 protein. The sample includes about 140,000 distinct CDR3 sequences, around 20% of them seen just once. Sample: axillary lymph node tissue. The receptors shown here come from a female donor with breast cancer. Some clones in this sample may be carry-over from other donors' samples. The CDR3 runs from the conserved cysteine through the conserved F or W. Fields, in order: V gene, J gene, clone size, D gene, CDR3 DNA, CDR3 protein. D genes are given only for firm matches. Where a row states a size, it is once, few, many or the class of an expanded clone; other rows omit it.

v_gene: TRBV27
j_gene: TRBJ2-7
abundance: many
d_gene: NA
CDR3nt: TGTGCCAGCCAAGGGTTAAGAGAGCAGTACTTC
CDR3aa: CASQGLREQYF

v_gene: TRBV7-2
j_gene: TRBJ2-1
abundance: many
d_gene: TRBD1
CDR3nt: TGTGCCAGCAGCCACTCCGTGGGCCAGGGGGCACCCAATGAGCAGTTCTTC
CDR3aa: CASSHSVGQGAPNEQFF

v_gene: TRBV28
j_gene: TRBJ1-2
abundance: many
d_gene: NA
CDR3nt: TGTGCCAGCAGTCCTACCGGGAACAACTATGGCTACACCTTC
CDR3aa: CASSPTGNNYGYTF

v_gene: TRBV16
j_gene: TRBJ2-1
abundance: few
d_gene: TRBD1
CDR3nt: TGTGCCAGCAGCCGGGGACAGGGAAGCTCCTACAATGAGCAGTTCTTC
CDR3aa: CASSRGQGSSYNEQFF

v_gene: TRBV7-3
j_gene: TRBJ2-1
abundance: many
d_gene: NA
CDR3nt: TGTGCCAGCAGCTCAAGGGGGGCGGACGGTGAGCAGTTCTTC
CDR3aa: CASSSRGADGEQFF

v_gene: TRBV19
j_gene: TRBJ2-3
abundance: many
d_gene: TRBD2
CDR3nt: TGTGCCAGCGCCGGACTAGCGGGAGTAGGTACAGATACGCAGTATTTT
CDR3aa: CASAGLAGVGTDTQYF

v_gene: TRBV7-2
j_gene: TRBJ1-4
abundance: many
d_gene: NA
CDR3nt: TGTGCCAGCAGCTTAGCCGGCGGGGGGACAACTAATGAAAAACTGTTTTTT
CDR3aa: CASSLAGGGTTNEKLFF

v_gene: TRBV30
j_gene: TRBJ1-6
abundance: NA
d_gene: NA
CDR3nt: TGTGCCTGGAAGTGGCAGGGGAATTCACCCCTCCACTTT
CDR3aa: CAWKWQGNSPLHF

v_gene: TRBV5-1
j_gene: TRBJ1-3
abundance: many
d_gene: TRBD1
CDR3nt: TGCGCCAGCAGCTTGGGCGGACAGGCGGGCTCTGGAAACACCATATATTTT
CDR3aa: CASSLGGQAGSGNTIYF

v_gene: TRBV7-9
j_gene: TRBJ2-2
abundance: many
d_gene: NA
CDR3nt: TGTGCCAGCAGCACCGGCGGGGGGGAGCTGTTTTTT
CDR3aa: CASSTGGGELFF

v_gene: TRBV18
j_gene: TRBJ2-7
abundance: many
d_gene: NA
CDR3nt: TGTGCCAGCTCACAGAACCGGGCACTCCTCTACGAGCAGTACTTC
CDR3aa: CASSQNRALLYEQYF

v_gene: TRBV7-2
j_gene: TRBJ1-3
abundance: many
d_gene: NA
CDR3nt: TGTGCCAGCAGCTTAGAGGGACGCCGGATCTCTGGAAACACCATATATTTT
CDR3aa: CASSLEGRRISGNTIYF

v_gene: TRBV12-3/TRBV12-4
j_gene: TRBJ2-3
abundance: many
d_gene: TRBD1
CDR3nt: TGTGCCAGCAGCACAGGGGGAGGTACAGATACGCAGTATTTT
CDR3aa: CASSTGGGTDTQYF

v_gene: TRBV7-6
j_gene: TRBJ2-6
abundance: many
d_gene: NA
CDR3nt: TGTGCCAGCAGCTCCTACAGGGTAGCTGGGGCCAACGTCCTGACTTTC
CDR3aa: CASSSYRVAGANVLTF

v_gene: TRBV7-2
j_gene: TRBJ2-5
abundance: many
d_gene: NA
CDR3nt: TGTGCCAGCAGCTTAGTGTGGACAGCACAAGAGACCCAGTACTTC
CDR3aa: CASSLVWTAQETQYF

v_gene: TRBV20-1
j_gene: TRBJ2-1
abundance: many
d_gene: NA
CDR3nt: TGCAGTGCTACTAACTACAATGAGCAGTTCTTC
CDR3aa: CSATNYNEQFF

v_gene: TRBV7-2
j_gene: TRBJ1-5
abundance: many
d_gene: NA
CDR3nt: TGTGCCAGCAGCCTAGGCCCCATAAGGGTGAGGGGGCAGCCCCAGCATTTT
CDR3aa: CASSLGPIRVRGQPQHF

v_gene: TRBV4-1
j_gene: TRBJ1-2
abundance: many
d_gene: NA
CDR3nt: TGCGCCAGCAGCCCGAGTGAGGGGGGAGGGGATGGCTACACCTTC
CDR3aa: CASSPSEGGGDGYTF

v_gene: TRBV7-3
j_gene: TRBJ2-3
abundance: many
d_gene: TRBD1
CDR3nt: TGTGCCAGCAGTTATGACAGGGGGGATACGCAGTATTTT
CDR3aa: CASSYDRGDTQYF

v_gene: TRBV11-3
j_gene: TRBJ1-2
abundance: many
d_gene: TRBD1
CDR3nt: TGTGCCAGCAGCTTAGGGGGACAGGCGCCCAACTATGGCTACACCTTC
CDR3aa: CASSLGGQAPNYGYTF

v_gene: TRBV20-1
j_gene: TRBJ2-1
abundance: NA
d_gene: NA
CDR3nt: TGCAGTGCTAGAGTGAACCGGGGCTACAATGAGCAGTTCTTC
CDR3aa: CSARVNRGYNEQFF

v_gene: TRBV2
j_gene: TRBJ1-1
abundance: once
d_gene: NA
CDR3nt: TGTGCCAGCAGAGTCAGGGTAGATGGCACTGAAGCTTTCTTT
CDR3aa: CASRVRVDGTEAFF

v_gene: TRBV2
j_gene: TRBJ1-3
abundance: many
d_gene: NA
CDR3nt: TGTGCCAGTTCCGAGGGGAGAAACACCATATATTTT
CDR3aa: CASSEGRNTIYF

v_gene: TRBV12-3/TRBV12-4
j_gene: TRBJ2-3
abundance: many
d_gene: NA
CDR3nt: TGTGCCAGCAGTCCCCTCCCGGGGCGAGGCACAGATACGCAGTATTTT
CDR3aa: CASSPLPGRGTDTQYF

v_gene: TRBV6-1
j_gene: TRBJ1-4
abundance: few
d_gene: TRBD1
CDR3nt: TGTGCCAGCACGAGGCAGGGGGTAACGGTTAATGAAAAACTGTTTTTT
CDR3aa: CASTRQGVTVNEKLFF

v_gene: TRBV7-9
j_gene: TRBJ1-2
abundance: many
d_gene: NA
CDR3nt: TGTGCCAGCAGCAGACAGAGTAACTATGGCTACACCTTC
CDR3aa: CASSRQSNYGYTF

v_gene: TRBV27
j_gene: TRBJ2-5
abundance: NA
d_gene: TRBD2
CDR3nt: TGTGCCAGCAGTACCCGGGGGGGGAAGACCCAGTACTTC
CDR3aa: CASSTRGGKTQYF